This T cell receptor (beta chain) was recorded in a study of response to subunit inactivated influenza vaccine. TCRdb processed the RT-PCR reads anew with MiXCR; each CDR3 protein has one entry. The sample lists some 520,000 distinct CDR3 sequences, approximately 17% occurring once. The V end was cut by 3 bases, the J end by 5 bases, with 4 bases between. The CDR3 totals 11 residues. Germline-derived CDR1 and CDR2 are ENHRY and SYGVKD. This clonotype appeared a few times. The receptor was isolated from a man in his fifties or sixties who received an inactivated influenza vaccine. The chain couples TRBV10-3 to TRBJ2-5; D not certain. This material consisted of CD4+ T cells sorted from PBMCs, taken less than 30 months after vaccination. The CDR3 loop reads CAISERETQYF. The CDR3 nucleotides read TGTGCCATCAGTGAACGGGAGACCCAGTACTTC.